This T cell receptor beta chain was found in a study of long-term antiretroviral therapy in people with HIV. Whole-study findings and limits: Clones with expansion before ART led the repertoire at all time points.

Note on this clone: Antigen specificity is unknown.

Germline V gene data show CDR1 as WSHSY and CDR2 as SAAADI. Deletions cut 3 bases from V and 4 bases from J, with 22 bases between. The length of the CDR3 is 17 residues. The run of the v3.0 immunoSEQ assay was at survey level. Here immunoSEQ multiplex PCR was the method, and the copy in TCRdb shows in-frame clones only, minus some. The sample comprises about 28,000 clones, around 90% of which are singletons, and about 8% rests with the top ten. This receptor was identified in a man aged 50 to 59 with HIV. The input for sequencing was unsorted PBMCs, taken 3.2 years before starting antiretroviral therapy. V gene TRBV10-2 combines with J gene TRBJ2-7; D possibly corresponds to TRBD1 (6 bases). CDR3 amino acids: CASSEEGVASGDYEQYF. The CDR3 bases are TGCGCCAGCAGTGAAGAGGGGGTGGCTTCAGGGGATTACGAGCAGTACTTC.